This T cell receptor (beta chain) was identified in a study of cytomegalovirus exposure and HLA in healthy donors. The CDR3 totals 16 residues. Trimming took off 11 bases at V and 2 bases at J, with 23 bases between the two ends. The germline V gene encodes CDR1 LNHNV and CDR2 YYDKDF (reference sequence). This clone was detected only a few times. No antigen is known for it. Broader study findings: The study flagged 150 to 200 TCR beta chains as cytomegalovirus-associated. Earlier findings revealed that most TCR beta V segments proved productive either about 87% or about 30% of the time.

Primers included in the PCR were 60 Vbeta and 13 Jbeta primers. Original data processing: An analysis that came later counted 60 million to 80 million unique TCR beta chains, 10 million to 12 million shared. TCRdb's copy holds only in-frame clones and misses some; the assay was immunoSEQ multiplex PCR. The DNA gave D and trimming, while V, J and clone size come from that table. This sample yields over 75,000 clones, of which 78% are seen a single time; just over 0.75% belongs to the top ten. The genes are TRBV15 and TRBJ2-3, with D perhaps matching TRBD2 (6 bases). Sequencing was performed on PBMCs. The source of this sequence is an older woman in good health and CMV-seronegative. This chain's CDR3 is CASKPGLAVNTDTQYF. The CDR3 DNA is TGTGCCTCTAAACCGGGGTTAGCGGTAAACACAGATACGCAGTATTTT.